This entry lists 13 T cell receptor beta chains sequenced from one sample in a study of blood T cell repertoires in COVID-19. Libraries were prepared by immunoSEQ multiplex PCR; TCRdb keeps only in-frame clonotypes and omits some of them. The data hold around 160,000 clones, with over 85% observed a single time. Sequencing was done on a sample of peripheral blood. The receptors stem from a man between 60 and 75 years old with active or convalescent COVID-19.

The chain is built from TRBV24-1 and TRBJ2-5; TRBD1 matches at 7 bases. This CDR3 contains 15 residues. The trim removed 3 bases at V and 1 base at J, leaving 4 bases unmatched. CDR1 and CDR2 from the germline V gene are KGHDR and SFDVKD. CDR3 nucleotides: TGTGCCACCAGTGATGCGACAGGGTCCCAAGAGACCCAGTACTTC. It is translated as CATSDATGSQETQYF.

On this clone itself: One end of the junction is discordant with germline, which a read error may explain. The J gene is TRBJ2-3, the V gene TRBV11-2; no firm D call. The CDR3 extends over 16 amino acids. From germline, CDR1 is SGHAT and CDR2 FQNNGV. CDR3 coding DNA: TGTGCCAGCAGCTTACGTTTTTCTCCGAACACAGCTACGCAGTATTTT. Protein: CASSLRFSPNTATQYF.

Points on this clone: The same CDR3 arises from other DNA sequences in this sample as well. The CDR3 loop reads CAISSSYEQYF. The CDR3 DNA sequence: TGTGCCATCAGCAGTTCCTACGAGCAGTACTTC. V is TRBV10-3 and J is TRBJ2-7; D call uncertain. V dropped 6 bases and J dropped 1 base, with 4 bases sitting between them. Germline V gene data show CDR1 as ENHRY and CDR2 as SYGVKD. CDR3 size: 11 residues.

V is TRBV10-3 and J is TRBJ1-3; TRBD1 might be the D (5 bases). CDR3 length: 15 residues. V lost 6 bases, J lost 0 bases, and 12 bases lay in between. Germline CDR1 is ENHRY and CDR2 is SYGVKD. DNA for the CDR3: TGTGCCATCAGAATCGACAGACCCTCTGGAAACACCATATATTTT. Translating gives CAIRIDRPSGNTIYF.

The chain recombines TRBV2 with TRBJ1-1; 8 bases map to TRBD1. With V trimmed by 9 bases and J by 5 bases, 8 bases remained unmatched. The CDR3 length is 13 residues. Germline V gene sequence: CDR1 SNHLY, CDR2 FYNNEI. The CDR3 DNA reads as TGTGCCAGTGGGCCACAGGGGGGAACTGAAGCTTTCTTT. It encodes CASGPQGGTEAFF.

V usage is TRBV28 and J usage is TRBJ1-2; D is perhaps TRBD1 (6 bases). V was trimmed by 6 bases and J by 4 bases, leaving 15 bases between them. Looked up from germline, CDR1 is MDHEN and CDR2 is SYDVKM. The CDR3 is 14 residues long. In nucleotides, the CDR3 is TGTGCCAGCAGGCGGGGGGGGGCCTCCTATGGCTACACCTTC. Protein: CASRRGGASYGYTF.

V and J are TRBV6-1 and TRBJ2-2, with 7 nucleotides matching TRBD2. CDR3 size: 15 residues. CDR1 and CDR2 from the germline V gene are MNHNS and SASEGT. V lost 2 bases and J lost 1; bases outside the gene matches: 1. CDR3: CASSEPSGNTGELFF. The CDR3 nucleotides are TGTGCCAGCAGTGAACCTAGCGGGAACACCGGGGAGCTGTTTTTT.

This sequence joins TRBV5-1 and TRBJ1-1; D unresolved. Trimming removed 4 bases from V and 4 bases from J, with 11 bases in between. Germline-derived CDR1 and CDR2 are SGHRS and YFSETQ. CDR3 length equals 13 residues. DNA of the CDR3: TGCGCCAGCAGCCCCCGCGGGTTCACTGAAGCTTTCTTT. Amino acid sequence: CASSPRGFTEAFF. The variable domain in full, with the rest retrieved from reference TRBV5-1 and TRBJ1-1, is KAGVTQTPRYLIKTRGQQVTLSCSPISGHRSVSWYQQTPGQGLQFLFEYFSETQRNKGNFPGRFSGRQFSNSRSEMNVSTLELGDSALYLCASSPRGFTEAFFGQGTRLTVV.

The CDR3 here is CSVRTSLTYEQYF. The DNA of the CDR3 is TGCAGCGTTCGGACTAGTCTTACCTACGAGCAGTACTTC. V and J are TRBV29-1 and TRBJ2-7; 7 nucleotides match TRBD2. V shed 5 bases, J shed 2 bases, and the junction held 6 bases outside the gene matches. Germline V gene lookup returns CDR1 SQVTM and CDR2 ANQGSEA. The CDR3 has 13 amino acids.

V and J are TRBV27 and TRBJ2-3; a weak D match, TRBD1 (6 bases). V shed 4 bases and J shed 1 base, with 12 bases lying between them. The germline CDR1 and CDR2 sequences are MNHEY and SMNVEV (reference sequence). The CDR3 has 15 residues. The CDR3 spells CASSSQGSGTDTQYF. CDR3 DNA sequence: TGTGCCAGCAGTTCACAGGGTTCAGGCACAGATACGCAGTATTTT.

This clone was picked up a small number of times. The V and J genes are TRBV19 and TRBJ1-1; D is unresolved. Deletions cut 3 bases from V and 6 bases from J, with 11 bases between. From germline, CDR1 is LNHDA and CDR2 SQIVND (reference sequence). The CDR3 has 13 residues. The CDR3 is CASSMVLSPEAFF. In nucleotides, the CDR3 is TGTGCCAGTAGTATGGTGTTGAGTCCTGAAGCTTTCTTT.

The V and J genes are TRBV7-8 and TRBJ1-1; 7 bases align to TRBD1. V gave up 0 bases and J gave up 2 bases; unmatched junction bases: 6. CDR1 SGHVS and CDR2 FQNEAQ come from the germline V gene. The CDR3 has 16 residues. CDR3 sequence reads: CASSLAMDRINTEAFF. DNA for the CDR3: TGTGCCAGCAGCTTAGCGATGGACAGGATCAACACTGAAGCTTTCTTT. The entire variable domain, with the rest obtained from reference TRBV7-8 and TRBJ1-1, is as follows: GAGVSQSPRYKVAKRGQDVALRCDPISGHVSLFWYQQALGQGPEFLTYFQNEAQLDKSGLPSDRFFAERPEGSVSTLKIQRTQQEDSAVYLCASSLAMDRINTEAFFGQGTRLTVV.

The chain couples TRBV29-1 to TRBJ2-5, with 8 bases lining up with TRBD1. The germline CDR1 and CDR2 sequences are SQVTM and ANQGSEA. V lost 6 bases, J lost 5 bases, and 5 bases stayed unmatched. The CDR3 totals 12 residues. The CDR3 DNA is TGCAGCGTCCAGGGGGCTGGGGAGACCCAGTACTTC. This sequence encodes CSVQGAGETQYF. Complete variable domain (other parts from reference TRBV29-1 and TRBJ2-5): SAVISQKPSRDICQRGTSLTIQCQVDSQVTMMFWYRQQPGQSLTLIATANQGSEATYESGFVIDKFPISRPNLTFSTLTVSNMSPEDSSIYLCSVQGAGETQYFGPGTRLLVL.